Presented here are 32 T cell receptor beta chains from one specimen sequenced in a study of cytotoxic CD8 clonotypes in ibrutinib-treated CLL. Sequencing was performed with immunoSEQ multiplex PCR; in TCRdb, only in-frame clones are kept and a portion is missing. This table has 17,000 or so clones, approximately 61% appearing once. The sample in question was PBMCs, obtained after 12 months of ibrutinib treatment. All receptors come from a human donor with chronic lymphocytic leukemia.

The chain employs TRBV30 and TRBJ2-1; TRBD2 aligns across 15 bases. CDR1 is GTSNPN, CDR2 SVGIG, per germline (reference sequence). The length of the CDR3 is 15 residues. V trimming: 1 base; J trimming: 7 bases; junction bases outside the gene matches: 2. The CDR3 DNA reads as TGTGCCTGGAGTGGGACTAGCGGGAGGGGGAATGAGCAGTTCTTC. Its protein is CAWSGTSGRGNEQFF.

This sequence joins TRBV30 and TRBJ2-5, with D uncertain. V gave up 0 bases and J gave up 1 base, with 6 bases separating them. Germline V CDR1 and CDR2: GTSNPN, SVGIG (reference sequence). This CDR3 is 13 amino acids long. CDR3 in DNA: TGTGCCTGGAGTGTGGGCGGCCAAGAGACCCAGTACTTC. Translation gives CAWSVGGQETQYF.

The chain links TRBV5-1 to TRBJ1-1, with 9 bases that match TRBD1. Looked up from germline, CDR1 is SGHRS and CDR2 is YFSETQ. The length of the CDR3 is 17 residues. The V and J ends lost 4 bases and 4 bases, in that order; junction bases with no gene match: 14. CDR3 sequence reads: CASSHSGTGPVVTEAFF. Written as DNA, the CDR3 is TGCGCCAGCAGCCATTCCGGGACAGGGCCAGTGGTCACTGAAGCTTTCTTT. The whole variable domain, remainder taken from reference TRBV5-1 and TRBJ1-1, is KAGVTQTPRYLIKTRGQQVTLSCSPISGHRSVSWYQQTPGQGLQFLFEYFSETQRNKGNFPGRFSGRQFSNSRSEMNVSTLELGDSALYLCASSHSGTGPVVTEAFFGQGTRLTVV.

In this sample, this clone turned up once. The chain carries TRBV28 and TRBJ1-1, with D perhaps matching TRBD1 (5 bases). The CDR3 is made up of 12 amino acids. The V gene lost 6 bases and the J gene lost 7 bases, with 12 bases spanning the gap. Germline CDR1 MDHEN, CDR2 SYDVKM. The DNA for the CDR3 is TGTGCCAGCAGCGTTACAGGTCTTGAAGCTTTCTTT. Amino acid sequence: CASSVTGLEAFF.

The rearrangement links TRBV5-6 to TRBJ1-5; TRBD1 might be the D (5 bases). V lost 1 base and J 7 bases, leaving 15 bases between the germline ends. The germline gives CDR1 SGHDT, CDR2 YYEEEE. This CDR3 spans 15 amino acids. The DNA of the CDR3 is TGTGCCAGCAGCTTGACTGGGGGTGGTAACCAGCCCCAGCATTTT. Residues: CASSLTGGGNQPQHF.

This sequence joins TRBV19 and TRBJ1-5; 9 bases agree with TRBD1. V was clipped by 1 base and J by 6 bases; unmatched bases: 4. The CDR3 has 15 amino acids. Germline CDR1 is LNHDA and CDR2 is SQIVND (reference sequence). The CDR3 here is CASSIAGTGTQPQHF. CDR3 sequence (DNA): TGTGCCAGTAGTATAGCGGGGACAGGGACTCAGCCCCAGCATTTT.

CDR3 protein: CASSLGWGRSLSGANVLTF. The CDR3, as DNA: TGTGCCAGCAGCTTAGGCTGGGGGCGCTCTCTCTCTGGGGCCAACGTCCTGACTTTC. The V gene is TRBV11-1, the J gene TRBJ2-6, with D possibly TRBD1 on 6 matching bases. Trimming left V 1 base short and J 0 bases short, with 16 bases between. This CDR3 contains 19 residues. Germline CDR1 and CDR2: SGHAT and FQDESV (reference sequence).

The V call is TRBV18, the J call TRBJ1-5, with a weak D call TRBD1 (5 bases). The CDR3 has 15 residues. Germline values: CDR1 KGHSH, CDR2 LQKENI. Trimming removed 4 bases at V and 5 bases at J, with 15 bases between. The CDR3 sequence: CASSQNKGSDQPQHF. The CDR3 DNA reads TGTGCCAGCTCACAAAATAAGGGGAGCGATCAGCCCCAGCATTTT.

The genes are TRBV19 and TRBJ2-7; TRBD1 matches at 8 bases. With 3 bases clipped from V and 5 bases from J, the junction kept 12 bases outside the gene matches. The germline CDR1 and CDR2 sequences are LNHDA and SQIVND (reference sequence). The CDR3 runs to 16 residues. CDR3 loop: CASSIQGATVVDEQYF. In DNA form, the CDR3 reads TGTGCCAGTAGTATCCAGGGGGCGACAGTCGTGGACGAGCAGTACTTC.

The chain recombines TRBV7-9 with TRBJ2-1; 11 nucleotides align to TRBD2. V was clipped by 1 base and J by 8 bases; unmatched bases: 7. Germline CDR1 is SEHNR and CDR2 is FQNEAQ (reference sequence). The CDR3 spans 16 residues. This chain's CDR3 is CASSLGNSGLADEQFF. The CDR3 nucleotides read TGTGCCAGCAGCTTAGGAAATTCGGGACTAGCGGATGAGCAGTTCTTC.

The chain has TRBV19 and TRBJ1-4, with 8 bases that match TRBD1. The CDR3 contains 14 residues. CDR1 and CDR2 (germline): LNHDA, SQIVND (reference sequence). V gave up 5 bases and J gave up 8 bases; unmatched junction bases: 7. CDR3: CASSLTGVVEKLFF. The DNA for the CDR3 is TGTGCCAGTAGTCTGACAGGGGTGGTGGAAAAACTGTTTTTT. The full variable domain, rest sourced from reference TRBV19 and TRBJ1-4, is DGGITQSPKYLFRKEGQNVTLSCEQNLNHDAMYWYRQDPGQGLRLIYYSQIVNDFQKGDIAEGYSVSREKKESFPLTVTSAQKNPTAFYLCASSLTGVVEKLFFGSGTQLSVL.

There are a few counts of this clone. V is TRBV2 and J is TRBJ1-4; no reliable D call. V shed 7 bases and J shed 7 bases, with 13 bases lying between them. Germline values: CDR1 SNHLY, CDR2 FYNNEI. The CDR3 extends over 13 amino acids. CDR3 DNA sequence: TGTGCCAGCACGGTAGGAGTGTCTGAAAAACTGTTTTTT. It is translated as CASTVGVSEKLFF.

The V and J genes are TRBV30 and TRBJ1-4, with 7 bases matching TRBD1. The germline V gene encodes CDR1 GTSNPN and CDR2 SVGIG (reference sequence). Losses at the gene ends were 3 bases for V and 7 bases for J; bases not matched to a gene: 5. The CDR3 is made up of 13 amino acids. The CDR3 loop reads CAWRKGAGEKLFF. The DNA of the CDR3 is TGTGCCTGGAGGAAGGGGGCTGGTGAAAAACTGTTTTTT.

The rearrangement uses TRBV5-6 and TRBJ1-1; 7 nucleotides agree with TRBD1. This CDR3 has 14 residues. Germline lookup yields CDR1 SGHDT and CDR2 YYEEEE. Trimming took 4 bases from V and 0 from J; bases not matched to a gene: 3. CDR3 loop: CASSPGQVNTEAFF. The CDR3 DNA reads as TGTGCCAGCAGCCCCGGACAGGTGAACACTGAAGCTTTCTTT.

The rearrangement uses TRBV7-9 and TRBJ2-5; 7 bases are a match to TRBD2. Germline V CDR1 and CDR2: SEHNR, FQNEAQ (reference sequence). J gave up 2 bases and V 3 bases, and 3 bases lay outside the gene matches. The CDR3 runs to 14 residues. The CDR3 here is CASSLASGQETQYF. The CDR3 coding sequence is TGTGCCAGCAGCTTGGCTAGCGGACAAGAGACCCAGTACTTC.

The V call is TRBV4-1, the J call TRBJ2-5; maybe TRBD1 (6 bases). Looked up from germline, CDR1 is MGHRA and CDR2 is YSYEKL. The CDR3 is 17 residues long. V was shortened by 0 bases and J by 2 bases, with 16 bases between the two germline ends. CDR3 sequence: CASSQDPPTGIQETQYF. CDR3 DNA: TGCGCCAGCAGCCAAGATCCCCCGACAGGTATACAAGAGACCCAGTACTTC.

This clone has just a few counts. V gene TRBV12-5 combines with J gene TRBJ2-1; D not resolved. Trimming pared 0 bases from V and 9 bases from J, leaving 3 bases between. Germline CDR1 and CDR2: LGHNT and FRNRAP. CDR3 length equals 11 residues. CDR3 loop: CASGLVREQFF. The CDR3 DNA is TGTGCTAGTGGTTTGGTACGTGAGCAGTTCTTC.

This chain links TRBV14 with TRBJ1-1; D remains ambiguous. CDR3 length: 13 amino acids. Germline V gives CDR1 SGHDN, CDR2 FVKESK. V was cut by 6 bases and J by 3 bases, with 11 bases left in between. DNA of the CDR3: TGTGCCAGCAGTTACCACCAGGACACTGAAGCTTTCTTT. It specifies CASSYHQDTEAFF.

V and J are TRBV19 and TRBJ2-3; either TRBD1 or TRBD2 may supply D (5 bases each). The V gene lost 7 bases and the J gene lost 2 bases, with 10 bases spanning the gap. CDR3 size: 13 residues. The germline gives CDR1 LNHDA, CDR2 SQIVND (reference sequence). The CDR3 spells CASTGTPTDTQYF. The CDR3 DNA reads as TGTGCCAGTACCGGGACCCCCACAGATACGCAGTATTTT. The full variable domain, with the rest looked up from reference TRBV19 and TRBJ2-3, is DGGITQSPKYLFRKEGQNVTLSCEQNLNHDAMYWYRQDPGQGLRLIYYSQIVNDFQKGDIAEGYSVSREKKESFPLTVTSAQKNPTAFYLCASTGTPTDTQYFGPGTRLTVL.

The chain combines TRBV19 with TRBJ1-3, with no clear D. The germline gives CDR1 LNHDA, CDR2 SQIVND (reference sequence). V gave up 6 bases and J gave up 0 bases, with 12 bases separating them. The CDR3 has 15 amino acids. The CDR3 DNA sequence: TGTGCCAGTAGGATGACAACTAACTCTGGAAACACCATATATTTT. This encodes CASRMTTNSGNTIYF.

CDR3 DNA sequence: TGTGCCAGCAGCCCCCCTTCCTCCTACAATGAGCAGTTCTTC. Its protein product is CASSPPSSYNEQFF. The chain recombines TRBV6-5 with TRBJ2-1; D is unclear. The CDR3 totals 14 residues. Deletions cut 6 bases from V and 0 bases from J, with 9 bases between. Germline CDR1 and CDR2: MNHEY and SVGAGI.

The rearrangement links TRBV10-2 to TRBJ2-7, with 8 bases that match TRBD1. Germline CDR1 WSHSY, CDR2 SAAADI. V lost 5 bases, J lost 1 base, and 7 bases stayed unmatched. The CDR3 totals 15 residues. CDR3 sequence reads: CASSYRDRLSYEQYF. CDR3 nucleotide sequence: TGCGCCAGCAGTTACCGGGACAGGTTATCCTACGAGCAGTACTTC.

The V and J genes are TRBV7-3 and TRBJ2-7; D gene uncertain. Germline values: CDR1 SGHTA, CDR2 FQGTGA. The CDR3 has 13 amino acids. The V gene lost 2 bases and the J gene lost 6 bases, with 11 bases spanning the gap. For the CDR3, the DNA is TGTGCCAGCAGCTTAGCTGTACAGAGCGAGCAGTACTTC. It is translated as CASSLAVQSEQYF. The full variable domain, its missing parts supplied by reference TRBV7-3 and TRBJ2-7, is GAGVSQTPSNKVTEKGKYVELRCDPISGHTALYWYRQSLGQGPEFLIYFQGTGAADDSGLPNDRFFAVRPEGSVSTLKIQRTERGDSAVYLCASSLAVQSEQYFGPGTRLTVT.

The chain has TRBV5-1 and TRBJ1-4, with 7 bases fitting TRBD1. CDR1 is SGHRS, CDR2 YFSETQ, per germline. V was pared by 2 bases and J by 3 bases, with 4 bases of the junction left unmatched. The CDR3 extends over 15 amino acids. DNA of the CDR3: TGCGCCAGCAGCTTAGAGGGGGCGTCTAATGAAAAACTGTTTTTT. It encodes CASSLEGASNEKLFF.

The table lists this clone with a few counts. The chain couples TRBV6-1 to TRBJ1-5; TRBD1 aligns across 10 bases. The junction had 4 bases not matched to a gene; V was cut back by 5 bases and J by 6 bases. The CDR3 extends over 14 amino acids. CDR1 and CDR2 from the germline V gene are MNHNS and SASEGT. CDR3 DNA: TGTGCCAGCAGTCAGGGACAGGGGTTTCAGCCCCAGCATTTT. It is translated as CASSQGQGFQPQHF.

The chain employs TRBV6-5 and TRBJ2-7; D ambiguous. The V gene lost 6 bases and the J gene lost 2 bases, with 5 bases spanning the gap. Germline-derived CDR1 and CDR2 are MNHEY and SVGAGI. This CDR3 spans 11 amino acids. The CDR3 here is CASRVAYEQYF. CDR3 sequence (DNA): TGTGCCAGCAGAGTGGCCTACGAGCAGTACTTC.

The chain carries TRBV19 and TRBJ2-2; no clear D gene. The V end lost 3 bases, the J end lost 5 bases, and 10 bases lay between the germline ends. From germline, CDR1 is LNHDA and CDR2 SQIVND (reference sequence). The CDR3 is 14 amino acids. CDR3 nucleotides: TGTGCCAGTAGTATTGGGCAGTCGACCGGGGAGCTGTTTTTT. This translates into CASSIGQSTGELFF.

The V gene is TRBV11-3, the J gene TRBJ2-1; D is undetermined. Germline CDR1 SGHNT, CDR2 YENEEA. CDR3 length equals 15 residues. V was trimmed by 5 bases and J by 4 bases, leaving 15 bases between them. CDR3 sequence reads: CASSKESRAYNEQFF. CDR3 DNA sequence: TGTGCCAGCAGCAAAGAGAGCCGGGCGTACAATGAGCAGTTCTTC.

The chain uses TRBV18 and TRBJ2-3; 13 nucleotides match TRBD2. Germline assignment: CDR1 KGHSH and CDR2 LQKENI. The trim removed 1 base at V and 6 bases at J, leaving 4 bases unmatched. The CDR3 is 16 residues long. CDR3 region: CASSPQGLAGSDTQYF. The CDR3, as DNA: TGTGCCAGCTCACCACAGGGACTAGCGGGATCGGATACGCAGTATTTT.

The V call is TRBV6-1, the J call TRBJ2-2; D is ambiguous. Between the trimmed V and J ends, which lost 2 bases and 4 bases, there was a span of 11 bases. The CDR3 runs 15 residues. Germline V gene data show CDR1 as MNHNS and CDR2 as SASEGT. CDR3 region: CASSEMDGTTGELFF. CDR3 nucleotides: TGTGCCAGCAGTGAAATGGACGGAACCACCGGGGAGCTGTTTTTT.

The chain is built from TRBV19 and TRBJ1-5; D might be TRBD1 (6 bases). CDR1 is LNHDA, CDR2 SQIVND, per germline (reference sequence). The CDR3 totals 18 residues. The germline V and J ends were trimmed by 7 bases and 0 bases, with 22 bases remaining between them. The CDR3 sequence is CASNLSPGHENSNQPQHF. In DNA, the CDR3 is TGTGCCAGTAATCTCTCCCCGGGACACGAGAATAGCAATCAGCCCCAGCATTTT.

The V gene is TRBV18, the J gene TRBJ2-5, with 11 bases that match TRBD2. J lost 7 bases, V lost 6 bases, and 16 bases had no gene match. CDR1 is KGHSH, CDR2 LQKENI, per germline. The CDR3 has 17 amino acids. CDR3 sequence: CASSPTPGLAAAGTQYF. DNA for the CDR3: TGTGCCAGCTCCCCTACCCCGGGACTAGCGGCTGCTGGGACCCAGTACTTC.